The present entry profiles one T cell receptor (beta chain) with its context. Its target is not known. With V trimmed by 4 bases and J by 4 bases, 7 bases remained unmatched. The CDR3 extends over 15 amino acids. The germline V gene has CDR1 SQVTM and CDR2 ANQGSEA. These data originate in a study of cytomegalovirus exposure and HLA in healthy donors. Study observations and caveats: The authors listed 150 to 200 TCR beta chains as cytomegalovirus-associated.

This table comes from immunoSEQ multiplex PCR, and its TCRdb copy is limited to in-frame clones, with some not included. The data show 120,000 or so clones, roughly nine tenths seen once. The sequence was obtained from a woman aged 18-30 years in good health and CMV-seronegative. Input material: PBMCs. The chain has TRBV29-1 and TRBJ1-4; 9 nucleotides agree with TRBD1. The CDR3 nucleotides read TGCAGCGTTGGTTCTACAGGGGGCGATAATGAAAAACTGTTTTTT. Protein: CSVGSTGGDNEKLFF.